One sample yielded the 19 T cell receptor beta chains listed below, sequenced in a study of CD8 T cells in ankylosing spondylitis. TCRdb called the 5' RACE reads again in MiXCR, with one record for every CDR3 protein. The sample comprises some 700,000 distinct CDR3 sequences, 15% to 20% of which are singletons, and around a fifth rests with the top ten. Study conclusions and caveats: A TCR beta motif made of 7 to 9 highly homologous variants seemed typical of ankylosing spondylitis blood.

No antigen is known for these receptors. The sequencing input was blood, either unsorted or a sorted T cell fraction (not recorded which). All receptors come from a male donor with ankylosing spondylitis.

The CDR3 reads CSVEDRRTGRSYNEQFF. CDR3 coding DNA: TGCAGCGTTGAAGATCGGCGTACCGGGAGGTCCTACAATGAGCAGTTCTTC. The chain is built from TRBV29-1 and TRBJ2-1, with TRBD2 identical over 7 bases. Germline trimming cut 0 bases from V and 1 base from J; bases unmatched to any gene: 9. Germline CDR1 and CDR2: SQVTM and ANQGSEA. The CDR3 has 17 residues.

The chain carries TRBV13 and TRBJ1-3; D might be TRBD1 (5 bases). Per the germline V gene, CDR1 is PRHDT and CDR2 is FYEKMQ (reference sequence). V was cut by 2 bases and J by 0 bases, with 11 bases left in between. The CDR3 has 16 residues. The CDR3 here is CASSLQQGFSGNTIYF. In DNA, the CDR3 is TGTGCCAGCAGCTTACAGCAGGGTTTCTCTGGAAACACCATATATTTT.

This clonotype has only a few counts. CDR3 amino acids: CSATTQAGVADTQYF. In DNA, the CDR3 is TGCAGCGCCACGACCCAAGCGGGGGTTGCAGATACGCAGTATTTT. This chain links TRBV29-1 with TRBJ2-3; TRBD2 aligns across 8 bases. CDR1 and CDR2 (germline): SQVTM, ANQGSEA. With V trimmed by 7 bases and J by 4 bases, 13 bases remained unmatched. The CDR3 is 15 residues long.

The V and J genes are TRBV28 and TRBJ2-7; 8 bases are shared with TRBD1. The CDR3 consists of 13 residues. Germline lookup yields CDR1 MDHEN and CDR2 SYDVKM. The J segment lost 11 bases and the V segment lost 5 bases, leaving 11 bases of the junction unmatched. The CDR3 sequence is CASSLSRDRREYF. In DNA, the CDR3 is TGTGCCAGCAGTCTCTCCCGGGACAGGAGGGAGTACTTC.

This clonotype was seen more than once but under ten times. The genes are TRBV7-2 and TRBJ1-1; 11 bases are shared with TRBD1. Losses at the gene ends were 7 bases for V and 5 bases for J; bases not matched to a gene: 6. CDR1 and CDR2 (germline): SGHTA, FQGNSA. The CDR3 covers 14 residues. CDR3 bases: TGTGCCAGCACTCCGGACAGGGGGCGAACTGAAGCTTTCTTT. It specifies CASTPDRGRTEAFF.

The chain couples TRBV12-3 or TRBV12-4 to TRBJ1-4; D unclear. The CDR3 spans 14 residues. V lost 5 bases to trimming and J lost 1 base, with 8 bases between them. The CDR3 is CASSRDGTNEKLFF. DNA for the CDR3: TGTGCCAGCAGTCGCGACGGAACTAATGAAAAACTGTTTTTT.

This chain uses TRBV7-6 with TRBJ1-2; maybe TRBD1 (5 bases). The CDR3 covers 15 residues. Trimming stripped 5 bases from V and 4 bases from J, with 17 bases between. From germline, CDR1 is SGHVS and CDR2 FNYEAQ. CDR3 sequence (DNA): TGTGCCAGCAGCCCCCGGGCCGGTGGGGGCTATGGCTACACCTTC. This sequence encodes CASSPRAGGGYGYTF. The full variable domain, with the rest looked up from reference TRBV7-6 and TRBJ1-2, is GAGVSQSPRYKVTKRGQDVALRCDPISGHVSLYWYRQALGQGPEFLTYFNYEAQQDKSGLPNDRFSAERPEGSISTLTIQRTEQRDSAMYRCASSPRAGGGYGYTFGSGTRLTVV.

Ten or more counts support this clonotype. The chain is built from TRBV4-1 and TRBJ1-2; the D gene is possibly TRBD1 (6 bases). The CDR3 length is 13 residues. Germline loops: CDR1 MGHRA, CDR2 YSYEKL. Trimming shortened V by 3 bases and J by 5 bases, and 10 bases separated the two germline ends. CDR3 loop: CASSQPTGYGYTF. DNA of the CDR3: TGCGCCAGCAGCCAGCCTACAGGGTATGGCTACACCTTC.

A few counts support this clonotype. The chain combines TRBV11-2 with TRBJ2-3; no clear D gene. Trimming pared 5 bases from V and 4 bases from J, leaving 13 bases between. The CDR3 runs to 14 residues. CDR1 is SGHAT and CDR2 is FQNNGV in the germline V gene. CDR3 protein: CASSPRPSPDTQYF. The CDR3 nucleotides read TGTGCCAGCAGCCCGAGACCAAGTCCAGATACGCAGTATTTT.

This clonotype was recorded at least ten times. The chain links TRBV28 to TRBJ2-1; 12 nucleotides line up with TRBD1. V was clipped by 5 bases and J by 8 bases; unmatched bases: 13. The CDR3 has 17 amino acids. Germline assignment: CDR1 MDHEN and CDR2 SYDVKM. DNA of the CDR3: TGTGCCAGCAGTCCCCCCATCACCGGGACAGGGGGCGATGAGCAGTTCTTC. Encoded protein: CASSPPITGTGGDEQFF.

This clonotype was detected only a few times. The chain combines TRBV11-1 with TRBJ2-1; the match to TRBD2 covers 7 bases. The CDR3 runs 18 residues. V lost 5 bases to trimming and J lost 3 bases; unmatched junction nucleotides: 16. Germline CDR1 is SGHAT and CDR2 is FQDESV (reference sequence). CDR3: CASSPRGWALAIYNEQFF. CDR3 DNA sequence: TGTGCCAGCAGCCCCCGAGGGTGGGCACTAGCGATCTACAATGAGCAGTTCTTC.

V gene TRBV28 combines with J gene TRBJ2-7; 8 positions match TRBD2. The V gene's germline CDR1 is MDHEN and CDR2 SYDVKM. Trimming removed 7 bases from V and 0 bases from J; junction bases left unmatched: 5. The CDR3 extends over 14 amino acids. The CDR3 nucleotides read TGTGCCAGCAAACCCGGGACTAGCTCCTACGAGCAGTACTTC. Its translation: CASKPGTSSYEQYF.

This clonotype was recorded a few times. The chain employs TRBV12-3 or TRBV12-4 and TRBJ1-2; the D is unclear. This CDR3 has 11 amino acids. Trimming removed 8 bases from V and 5 bases from J, with 9 bases in between. CDR3 region: CASGWIYGYTF. CDR3 in DNA: TGTGCCAGCGGCTGGATTTATGGCTACACCTTC.

This clonotype occurred a few times. The chain carries TRBV19 and TRBJ1-1; possibly TRBD1 for D (6 bases). The germline V and J ends were trimmed by 7 bases and 3 bases, with 18 bases remaining between them. CDR1 is LNHDA and CDR2 is SQIVND in the germline V gene (reference sequence). The CDR3 has 15 amino acids. The CDR3 is CASNWGEGGHTEAFF. CDR3 nucleotides: TGTGCCAGTAATTGGGGCGAGGGGGGGCACACTGAAGCTTTCTTT.

The chain has TRBV4-1 and TRBJ1-1; a weak D match, TRBD1 (5 bases). The CDR3 sequence is 15 residues long. Trimming cost V 1 base and J 1 base, with 10 bases left between them. The germline V gene encodes CDR1 MGHRA and CDR2 YSYEKL. The DNA for the CDR3 is TGCGCCAGCAGCCAAGTAAGGGACTCGAACACTGAAGCTTTCTTT. It translates to CASSQVRDSNTEAFF.

The chain carries TRBV3-1 and TRBJ2-7; 7 nucleotides match TRBD2. The CDR3 runs 12 residues. The ends lost 3 bases at V and 6 bases at J; junction bases unmatched: 2. Germline CDR1 and CDR2: LGHDT and YNNKEL (reference sequence). CDR3 nucleotide sequence: TGTGCCAGCAGCCAGACTAGCTTCGAGCAGTACTTC. Protein sequence: CASSQTSFEQYF.

This clonotype has only a few counts. The rearrangement uses TRBV20-1 and TRBJ2-7; D is undetermined. This CDR3 is built from 12 residues. The V gene's germline CDR1 is DFQATT and CDR2 SNEGSKA (reference sequence). V shed 5 bases and J shed 4 bases, with 12 bases lying between them. This CDR3 is CSASLNPYEQYF. CDR3 coding DNA: TGCAGTGCTTCCCTTAACCCATACGAGCAGTACTTC.

In its sample, this clonotype was seen many times. The J gene is TRBJ2-2, the V gene TRBV7-8, with no clear D. CDR3 length: 15 amino acids. Deletions cut 0 bases from V and 1 base from J, with 6 bases between. Germline V gene lookup returns CDR1 SGHVS and CDR2 FQNEAQ. The CDR3 DNA reads as TGTGCCAGCAGCTTAGCTGGGCTGAACACCGGGGAGCTGTTTTTT. It is translated as CASSLAGLNTGELFF.

The sample holds many counts of this clonotype. The rearrangement uses TRBV12-3 or TRBV12-4 and TRBJ1-4; 7 bases fit TRBD1. V shed 4 bases and J 8 bases; nucleotides not matched to a gene: 4. The CDR3 totals 13 residues. CDR3 DNA sequence: TGTGCCAGCAGTTCCGGGACAGTAGAAAAACTGTTTTTT. Encoded protein: CASSSGTVEKLFF.